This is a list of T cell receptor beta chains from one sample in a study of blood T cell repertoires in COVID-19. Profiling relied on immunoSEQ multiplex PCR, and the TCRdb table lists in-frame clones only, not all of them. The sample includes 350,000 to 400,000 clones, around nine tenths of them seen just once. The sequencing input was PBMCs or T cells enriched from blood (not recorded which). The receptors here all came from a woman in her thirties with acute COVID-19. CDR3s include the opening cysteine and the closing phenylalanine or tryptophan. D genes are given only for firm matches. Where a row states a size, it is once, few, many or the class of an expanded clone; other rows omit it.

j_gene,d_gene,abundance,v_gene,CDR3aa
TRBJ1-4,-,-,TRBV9,CASSVGQPGEKLFF
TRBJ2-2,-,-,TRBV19,CASSPQADTGELFF
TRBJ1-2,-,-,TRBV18,CASSPFGQVLDYGYTF
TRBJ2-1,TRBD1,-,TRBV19,CATRQGARDEQFF
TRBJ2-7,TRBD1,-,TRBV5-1,CASSLGTGPYEQYF
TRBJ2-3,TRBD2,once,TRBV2,CASSDGRGGHTQYF
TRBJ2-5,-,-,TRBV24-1,CATSEPGEPETQYF
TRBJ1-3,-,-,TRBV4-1,CASSQDIVGHLSGNTIYF
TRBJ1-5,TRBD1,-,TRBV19,CASGQGNQPQHF
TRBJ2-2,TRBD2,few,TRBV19,CASRTGLAGGTGELFF
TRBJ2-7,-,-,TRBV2,CASSEDSQQYF
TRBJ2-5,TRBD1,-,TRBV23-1,CASSHGQAEETQYF
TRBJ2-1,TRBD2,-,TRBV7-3,CASSFKPAGGNEQFF
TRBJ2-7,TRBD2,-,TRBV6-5,CASSYSLAGGSYEQYF
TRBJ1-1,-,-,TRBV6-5,CASSYSGSTEAFF
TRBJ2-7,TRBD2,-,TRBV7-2,CASSRLAGDLYEQYF
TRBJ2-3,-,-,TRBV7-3,CAGATGVGDTQYF
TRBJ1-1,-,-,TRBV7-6,CASSLVSANRKNTEAFF
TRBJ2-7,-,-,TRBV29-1,CSVDGTSLYEQYF
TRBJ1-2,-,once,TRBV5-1,CASSRGNGQLKNYGYTF